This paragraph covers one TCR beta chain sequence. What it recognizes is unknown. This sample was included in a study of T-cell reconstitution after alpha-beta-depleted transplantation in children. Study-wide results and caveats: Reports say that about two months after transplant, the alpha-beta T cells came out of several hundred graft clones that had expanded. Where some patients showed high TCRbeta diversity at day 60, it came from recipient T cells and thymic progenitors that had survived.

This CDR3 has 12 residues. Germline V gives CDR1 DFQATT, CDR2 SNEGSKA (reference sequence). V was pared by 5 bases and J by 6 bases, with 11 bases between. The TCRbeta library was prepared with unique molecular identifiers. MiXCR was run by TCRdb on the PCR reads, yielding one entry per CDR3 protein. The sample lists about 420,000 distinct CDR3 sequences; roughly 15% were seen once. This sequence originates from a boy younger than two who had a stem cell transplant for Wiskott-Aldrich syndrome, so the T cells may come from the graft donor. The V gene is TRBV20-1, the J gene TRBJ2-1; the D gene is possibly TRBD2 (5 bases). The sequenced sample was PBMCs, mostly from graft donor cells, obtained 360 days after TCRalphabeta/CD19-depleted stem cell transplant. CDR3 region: CSAPTSANEQFF. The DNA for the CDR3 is TGCAGTGCTCCTACTAGTGCCAATGAGCAGTTCTTC.